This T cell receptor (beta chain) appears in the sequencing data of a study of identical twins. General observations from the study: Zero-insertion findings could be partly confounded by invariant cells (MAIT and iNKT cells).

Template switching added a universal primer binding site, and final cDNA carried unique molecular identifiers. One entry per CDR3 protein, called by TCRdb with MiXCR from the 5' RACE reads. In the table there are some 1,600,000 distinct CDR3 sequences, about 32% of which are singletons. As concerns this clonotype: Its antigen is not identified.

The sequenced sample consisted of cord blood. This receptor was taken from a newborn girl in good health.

CDR3 nucleotides: TGTGCCAGCAGTGCTGGACTTCTAGTCTCTGGGGCCAACGTCCTGACTTTC. Protein product: CASSAGLLVSGANVLTF. This sequence joins TRBV2 and TRBJ2-6, with D possibly TRBD2 on 5 matching bases. CDR1 is SNHLY, CDR2 FYNNEI, per germline. The CDR3 is 17 residues long. The germline V and J ends were trimmed by 4 bases and 0 bases, with 13 bases remaining between them.